This entry describes one T cell receptor beta chain. Antigen: not known. Profiling relied on immunoSEQ multiplex PCR, and the TCRdb table lists in-frame clones only, not all of them. Among some 78,000 clones listed, around 82% were seen once. Germline loops: CDR1 MDHEN, CDR2 SYDVKM. The CDR3 runs 11 residues. Trimming took 6 bases from V and 6 from J, leaving 6 bases between them. The data are from a study of T cell responses to AZD1222 COVID-19 vaccine. Study results and caveats: The peak T cell response came first, and repertoires were sampled only after it. White British ancestry dominated among donors, who included more females, and clonal diversity was possibly underestimated. Along spike, vaccine-associated CD4 TCRs were found throughout, with dominance at 160-218 and 743-854. Nearly half of unique spike-specific TCRs reportedly avoided B.1.351 and B.1.1.7 mutated regions.

The receptor's source is an adult who received the AZD1222 COVID-19 vaccine. The sequencing here drew on peripheral blood, taken 28 days after the second AZD1222 dose. The rearrangement links TRBV28 to TRBJ2-1; D is uncertain. The CDR3 sequence is CASRAANEQFF. The CDR3 nucleotides are TGTGCCAGCAGGGCAGCCAATGAGCAGTTCTTC. Complete variable domain (other parts from reference TRBV28 and TRBJ2-1): DVKVTQSSRYLVKRTGEKVFLECVQDMDHENMFWYRQDPGLGLRLIYFSYDVKMKEKGDIPEGYSVSREKKERFSLILESASTNQTSMYLCASRAANEQFFGPGTRLTVL.